The 10 T cell receptor beta chains given below trace back to one sample, sequenced in a study of OX40 agonist ivuxolimab in advanced cancers. The repertoire was sequenced with immunoSEQ multiplex PCR; TCRdb's copy has only in-frame clones and lacks some. The sample holds around 63,000 clones, 75% to 90% seen once. Sequencing used CD4+ or CD8+ T cells sorted from blood, obtained in a trial of the OX40 agonist ivuxolimab. Source of these receptors: an adult with an advanced solid tumor such as melanoma, head and neck, liver or kidney cancer.

The chain joins TRBV7-9 to TRBJ2-3; the D gene could be TRBD1 or TRBD2 (5 bases each). Germline-derived CDR1 and CDR2 are SEHNR and FQNEAQ (reference sequence). Trimming took 5 bases from V and 7 from J, leaving 19 bases between them. The CDR3 loop spans 15 amino acids. The CDR3 loop is CASSLKAGALNTQYF. CDR3 nucleotides: TGTGCCAGCAGCCTAAAGGCCGGGGCATTGAATACGCAGTATTTT.

The chain joins TRBV5-4 to TRBJ2-3; the match to TRBD2 covers 12 bases. The trim removed 5 bases at V and 0 bases at J, leaving 1 base unmatched. Germline V gene data show CDR1 as SGHNT and CDR2 as YYREEE (reference sequence). CDR3 length equals 15 residues. CDR3 DNA: TGTGCCAGCAGACTAGCGGGGGGTAGCACAGATACGCAGTATTTT. This gives the protein CASRLAGGSTDTQYF. Supplemented by reference TRBV5-4 and TRBJ2-3, the full variable domain reads ETGVTQSPTHLIKTRGQQVTLRCSSQSGHNTVSWYQQALGQGPQFIFQYYREEENGRGNFPPRFSGLQFPNYSSELNVNALELDDSALYLCASRLAGGSTDTQYFGPGTRLTVL.

The J gene is TRBJ2-7, the V gene TRBV29-1; 7 nucleotides line up with TRBD1. The CDR3 has 13 residues. CDR1 is SQVTM and CDR2 is ANQGSEA in the germline V gene. With V trimmed by 4 bases and J by 0 bases, 3 bases remained unmatched. The CDR3 protein is CSVGRTGSYEQYF. The CDR3 DNA reads as TGCAGCGTTGGGCGGACAGGCTCCTACGAGCAGTACTTC.

The chain uses TRBV19 and TRBJ2-7, with TRBD2 matching over 7 bases. The junction had 1 base not matched to a gene; V was cut back by 5 bases and J by 0 bases. The CDR3 sequence is 13 residues long. CDR1 and CDR2 from the germline V gene are LNHDA and SQIVND (reference sequence). The CDR3 reads CASSWDYSYEQYF. For the CDR3, the DNA is TGTGCCAGTAGTTGGGACTACTCCTACGAGCAGTACTTC.

As DNA, the CDR3 is TGTGCCATCAGTGAGATCACTAGCGGGACAGGGGAGACCCAGTACTTC. Translating gives CAISEITSGTGETQYF. This chain joins TRBV10-3 and TRBJ2-5; perhaps TRBD2 as D (10 bases). Trimming left V 2 bases short and J 5 bases short, with 18 bases between. The germline V gene has CDR1 ENHRY and CDR2 SYGVKD. This CDR3 is 16 amino acids long.

This clone was seen a handful of times. This rearrangement joins TRBV10-1 to TRBJ2-2; 9 nucleotides match TRBD2. After removal of 7 bases from V and 7 bases from J, the junction contained 4 bases not matched to a gene. The CDR3 runs 13 residues. Germline V lookup: CDR1 WNHNN, CDR2 SYGVQD (reference sequence). DNA for the CDR3: TGCGCCAGCACTAGCGGGATCGACGGGGAGCTGTTTTTT. This encodes CASTSGIDGELFF.

The chain carries TRBV6-6 and TRBJ1-3, with TRBD1 matching over 8 bases. The germline V gene encodes CDR1 MNHNY and CDR2 SVGAGI (reference sequence). CDR3 length equals 14 residues. V dropped 6 bases and J dropped 4; count of bases not matched to a gene: 5. The CDR3 reads CASSRQGTGNTIYF. DNA of the CDR3: TGTGCCAGCAGCCGACAGGGGACAGGAAACACCATATATTTT.

The chain is built from TRBV7-3 and TRBJ1-1; D remains unclear. Germline V gene data show CDR1 as SGHTA and CDR2 as FQGTGA. This CDR3 region has 13 residues. V was shortened by 2 bases and J by 6 bases, with 10 bases between the two germline ends. The CDR3 DNA sequence: TGTGCCAGCAGCTTAGATAGGTTGGCTGAAGCTTTCTTT. Translation: CASSLDRLAEAFF.

The chain uses TRBV10-3 and TRBJ2-5; D not resolved. Between the trimmed V and J ends, which lost 6 bases and 2 bases, there was a span of 7 bases. Germline loops: CDR1 ENHRY, CDR2 SYGVKD. The CDR3 totals 12 residues. The CDR3 reads CAISPNQETQYF. In DNA form, the CDR3 reads TGTGCCATCAGCCCCAATCAAGAGACCCAGTACTTC.

This chain uses TRBV7-9 with TRBJ2-7; 7 nucleotides agree with TRBD2. CDR3 length: 13 residues. The ends lost 5 bases at V and 0 bases at J; junction bases unmatched: 1. Germline lookup yields CDR1 SEHNR and CDR2 FQNEAQ (reference sequence). CDR3 in DNA: TGTGCCAGCAGCCGGGACTACTCCTACGAGCAGTACTTC. The encoded protein is CASSRDYSYEQYF.